The rows below give T cell receptor beta chains drawn from one sample of a study of healthy donors' naive CD4 and CD8 T cells. TCRdb re-called the reads with MiXCR, one entry per CDR3 protein. The sample holds approximately 180,000 distinct CDR3 sequences; about four fifths are singletons and the top ten take 2.3%. Sample: naive CD4+ and CD8+ T cells sorted from blood, pooled from several donors. The receptor set was obtained from a pool of human donors in good health; the sample pools cells from several healthy donors. Each CDR3 is given with its conserved first and last residue. A D gene is named only where the DNA matches it firmly. Size is omitted from some rows. Given values are once, few, many or a class for expanded clones.

V gene	J gene	D gene	clone size	CDR3 DNA	CDR3 protein
TRBV19	TRBJ1-1	-	-	TGTGCCAGTAGTATCTGGCCAGGCACTGAAGCTTTCTTT	CASSIWPGTEAFF
TRBV6-5	TRBJ2-7	TRBD1	-	TGTGCCAGCAGTTACCAAGTGACAGGGCCCTACGAGCAGTACTTC	CASSYQVTGPYEQYF
TRBV15	TRBJ2-3	-	-	TGTGCCACCAGCAGAGTATCGAGCACAGATACGCAGTATTTT	CATSRVSSTDTQYF
TRBV19	TRBJ2-7	-	-	TGTGCCAGTAGTATAGTTCCACCGACCGGGATGGGGTACGAGCAGTACTTC	CASSIVPPTGMGYEQYF
TRBV6-5	TRBJ2-7	-	-	TGTGCCAGCAGTGATACAGGGTATAGCAACGAGCAGTACTTC	CASSDTGYSNEQYF
TRBV24-1	TRBJ1-2	TRBD1	-	TGTGCCACCAGCTCCGGGACAGGGTTTGACTATGGCTACACCTTC	CATSSGTGFDYGYTF
TRBV11-1	TRBJ1-1	-	few	TGTGCCAGCAGCCCGCCAGGGCGGGGACTTAACACTGAAGCTTTCTTT	CASSPPGRGLNTEAFF
TRBV19	TRBJ1-1	-	once	TGTGCCAGTTATGGACCCGGGACGCCTAAAATGAACACTGAAGCTTTCTTT	CASYGPGTPKMNTEAFF
TRBV19	TRBJ2-7	TRBD1	few	TGTGCCAGTACATCCACAGGGGGAACCTACGAGCAGTACTTC	CASTSTGGTYEQYF
TRBV19	TRBJ2-1	-	-	TGTGCCAGTTCCCCTGGTGCCTACAATGAGCAGTTCTTC	CASSPGAYNEQFF